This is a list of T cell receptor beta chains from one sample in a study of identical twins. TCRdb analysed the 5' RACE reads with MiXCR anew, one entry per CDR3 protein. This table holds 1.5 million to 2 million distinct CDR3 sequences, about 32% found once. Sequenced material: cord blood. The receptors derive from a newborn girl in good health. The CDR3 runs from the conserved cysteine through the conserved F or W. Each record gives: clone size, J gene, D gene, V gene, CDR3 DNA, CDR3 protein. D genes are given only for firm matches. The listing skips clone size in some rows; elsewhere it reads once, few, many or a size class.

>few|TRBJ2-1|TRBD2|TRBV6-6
TGTGCCAGCAGTTACTCGATACTAGCGGGAGATCATGAGCAGTTCTTC
CASSYSILAGDHEQFF
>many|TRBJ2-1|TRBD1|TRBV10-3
TGTGCCATCAGTGAGCTGGGACAGTCCTCCTACAATGAGCAGTTCTTC
CAISELGQSSYNEQFF
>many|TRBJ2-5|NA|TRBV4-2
TGTGCCAGCAGCCAAGCGGGAGAGACCCAGTACTTC
CASSQAGETQYF
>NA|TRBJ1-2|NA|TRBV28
TGTGCCAGCAGGGGACCAGGCTATCCCTATGGCTACACCTTC
CASRGPGYPYGYTF
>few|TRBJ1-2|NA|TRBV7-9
TGTGCCAGCAGCTTAGCCTCTGGTAGAAGATCTAACTATGGCTACACCTTC
CASSLASGRRSNYGYTF
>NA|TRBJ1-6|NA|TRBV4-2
TGTGCCAGCAGCCACGACGGGGCTTATTCACCCCTCCACTTT
CASSHDGAYSPLHF
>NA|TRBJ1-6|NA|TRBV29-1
TGCAGCGTTGAACTGGGGTTAAATTCACCCCTCCACTTT
CSVELGLNSPLHF
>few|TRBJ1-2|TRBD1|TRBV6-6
TGTGCCAGCAGTCACAGGGGTTATGGCTACACCTTC
CASSHRGYGYTF
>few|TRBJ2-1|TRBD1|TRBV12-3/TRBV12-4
TGTGCCAGCAGTTTAGTCCACCCGGGACAGGGCTCCTACAATGAGCAGTTCTTC
CASSLVHPGQGSYNEQFF
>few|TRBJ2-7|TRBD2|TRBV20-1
TGCAGTGCTTCCCCTAGCGGGAGGGCCCTCCTCTACGAGCAGTACTTC
CSASPSGRALLYEQYF
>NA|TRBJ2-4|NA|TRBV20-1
TGCAGTGCTAGTCAGCACATTCAGTACTTC
CSASQHIQYF
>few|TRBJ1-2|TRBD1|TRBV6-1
TGTGCCAGCAGTGACCTACCGGGACAGAGTTATGGCTACACCTTC
CASSDLPGQSYGYTF
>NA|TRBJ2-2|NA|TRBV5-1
TGCGCCAGCAGCTTGGTCGGCGGACAGTTAACCGGGGAGCTGTTTTTT
CASSLVGGQLTGELFF
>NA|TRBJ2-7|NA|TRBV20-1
TGCAGTGCTAGTTGGTCTAGCCTTTTGGACGAGCTGTACTTC
CSASWSSLLDELYF
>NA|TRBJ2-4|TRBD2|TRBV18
TGTGTCAGCTCACCGGAGACTAGCGGGGGGACACAGTACTTC
CVSSPETSGGTQYF
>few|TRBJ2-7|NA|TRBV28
TGTGCCAGCACCTCGATCCAGGAGTCCTACGAGCAGTACTTC
CASTSIQESYEQYF
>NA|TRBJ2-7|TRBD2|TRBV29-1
TGCAGCGTTGAAGGGGGGTCTAGCGGGGACTACAATGAGCAGTACTTC
CSVEGGSSGDYNEQYF
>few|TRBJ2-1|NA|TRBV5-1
TGCGCCAGCAGCTTAAGTGCGGGAAGGGCTAAGGAGCAGTTCTTC
CASSLSAGRAKEQFF
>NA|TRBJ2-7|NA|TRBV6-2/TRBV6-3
TGTGCCAGCAGTTACTTGGACGTAGGGCCCTACGAGCAGTACTTC
CASSYLDVGPYEQYF
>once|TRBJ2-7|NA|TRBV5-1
TGCGCCAGCAGCTTGCGGGGTCCATCCTACGAGCAGGACTTC
CASSLRGPSYEQDF
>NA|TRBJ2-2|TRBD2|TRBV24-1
TGTGCCACCAGTGAGACCCCCGGGACTAGTGGACTCACCGGGGAGCTGTTTTTT
CATSETPGTSGLTGELFF
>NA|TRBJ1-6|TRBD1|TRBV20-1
TGCAGTGCGAGGGACAGGGACTATAATTCACCCCTCCACTTT
CSARDRDYNSPLHF
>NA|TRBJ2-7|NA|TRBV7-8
TGTGCCAGCAGCAAAAACAGGGTAGGCTCCTACGAGCAGTACTTC
CASSKNRVGSYEQYF
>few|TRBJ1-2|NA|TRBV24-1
TGTGCCACCAGCCGAACAGCTAACTATGGCTACACCTTC
CATSRTANYGYTF
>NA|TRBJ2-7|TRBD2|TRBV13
TGTGCCAGCAGGAGCCATCTAGCGGGACTCTACAATGAGCAGTACTTC
CASRSHLAGLYNEQYF